The next 32 T cell receptor beta chains were all read from a single sample in a study of blood T cell repertoires in COVID-19. Clones were sequenced by immunoSEQ multiplex PCR, and TCRdb holds only the in-frame ones, with some missing. The sample holds 150,000 to 200,000 clones; roughly 73% are singletons and the top ten take approximately 2.6%. Sequenced material: peripheral blood. Source of these receptors: a man aged 65-85 years with acute or convalescent COVID-19.

The chain combines TRBV9 with TRBJ1-2; D remains ambiguous. Trimming took off 0 bases at V and 1 base at J, with 13 bases between the two ends. The germline V gene has CDR1 SGDLS and CDR2 YYNGEE. This CDR3 is built from 16 residues. CDR3 loop: CASSVATFGGNYGYTF. Here the CDR3 DNA reads TGTGCCAGCAGCGTAGCTACTTTCGGCGGTAACTATGGCTACACCTTC.

The chain is built from TRBV4-2 and TRBJ1-2; 9 nucleotides match TRBD1. The ends lost 1 base at V and 5 bases at J; junction bases unmatched: 5. The CDR3 consists of 15 residues. Germline V gene data show CDR1 as LGHNA and CDR2 as YNFKEQ. The DNA for the CDR3 is TGTGCCAGCAGCCAAGGCGGGACAGGGAAATATGGCTACACCTTC. Its translation: CASSQGGTGKYGYTF.

To note about this clone: Other DNA sequences of this sample code for an identical CDR3. In nucleotides, the CDR3 is TGTGCCAGCAGTGAAGCGCGGGGGGGGACCGGGGAGCTGTTTTTT. Amino acid sequence: CASSEARGGTGELFF. The chain couples TRBV2 to TRBJ2-2; the match to TRBD2 covers 9 bases. The germline gives CDR1 SNHLY, CDR2 FYNNEI. This CDR3 comprises 15 residues. V shed 0 bases, J shed 5 bases, and the junction held 1 base outside the gene matches.

This clone occurred a few times. The chain recombines TRBV11-2 with TRBJ2-7, with 7 nucleotides matching TRBD1. Trimming removed 10 bases from V and 3 bases from J; junction bases left unmatched: 6. Germline lookup yields CDR1 SGHAT and CDR2 FQNNGV. The CDR3 has 12 amino acids. The DNA of the CDR3 is TGTGCCATTCAGACAGGGTTCTACGAGCAGTACTTC. It is translated as CAIQTGFYEQYF.

The chain employs TRBV2 and TRBJ1-1, with D possibly TRBD1 on 6 matching bases. CDR1 is SNHLY and CDR2 is FYNNEI in the germline V gene. This CDR3 is 14 amino acids long. Trimming removed 4 bases from V and 9 bases from J, with 18 bases in between. CDR3 sequence (DNA): TGTGCCAGCAGTGGGCAGGGGAGTTGGGGGCAAGCTTTCTTT. Its protein is CASSGQGSWGQAFF.

The chain employs TRBV19 and TRBJ2-7, with TRBD1 matching over 9 bases. Losses at the gene ends were 10 bases for V and 6 bases for J; bases not matched to a gene: 10. The CDR3 length is 13 residues. Germline assignment: CDR1 LNHDA and CDR2 SQIVND (reference sequence). The CDR3 DNA is TGTGCCACCCGGGACAGGGCGAGTCCCGAGCAGTACTTC. Its protein is CATRDRASPEQYF. The entire variable domain, with the rest obtained from reference TRBV19 and TRBJ2-7, is as follows: DGGITQSPKYLFRKEGQNVTLSCEQNLNHDAMYWYRQDPGQGLRLIYYSQIVNDFQKGDIAEGYSVSREKKESFPLTVTSAQKNPTAFYLCATRDRASPEQYFGPGTRLTVT.

CDR3 loop: CASSYRVGETQYF. The DNA of the CDR3 is TGTGCCAGCAGCTACAGGGTTGGGGAGACCCAGTACTTC. This rearrangement joins TRBV9 to TRBJ2-5; D perhaps matches TRBD1 (6 bases). The CDR3 has 13 residues. Per the germline V gene, CDR1 is SGDLS and CDR2 is YYNGEE. V was shortened by 4 bases and J by 5 bases, with 12 bases between the two germline ends. Full variable domain (outside the CDR3, taken from reference TRBV9 and TRBJ2-5): DSGVTQTPKHLITATGQRVTLRCSPRSGDLSVYWYQQSLDQGLQFLIQYYNGEERAKGNILERFSAQQFPDLHSELNLSSLELGDSALYFCASSYRVGETQYFGPGTRLLVL.

The rearrangement joins TRBV6-5 to TRBJ2-1; weak D call: TRBD2 (6 bases). The germline V gene encodes CDR1 MNHEY and CDR2 SVGAGI. The CDR3 runs to 14 residues. With 5 bases removed from V and 4 bases from J, the gap between germline ends came to 12 bases. The CDR3 DNA follows: TGTGCCAGCAGTACCGGGAGCTCTTACAATGAGCAGTTCTTC. Protein: CASSTGSSYNEQFF.

The chain couples TRBV19 to TRBJ2-2; TRBD1 agrees at 9 bases. V trimming: 9 bases; J trimming: 4 bases; junction bases outside the gene matches: 3. CDR1 is LNHDA, CDR2 SQIVND, per germline (reference sequence). The CDR3 has 13 residues. CDR3 sequence: CASRTGVTGELFF. The CDR3 DNA reads as TGTGCCAGCCGGACAGGGGTCACCGGGGAGCTGTTTTTT.

CDR3: CASSLTGTEGGYTF. Here the CDR3 DNA reads TGCGCCAGCAGCTTAACCGGGACAGAGGGGGGCTACACCTTC. This chain connects TRBV5-1 to TRBJ1-2; 7 bases line up with TRBD1. The junction had 9 bases not matched to a gene; V was cut back by 2 bases and J by 8 bases. CDR3 length: 14 residues. CDR1 is SGHRS and CDR2 is YFSETQ in the germline V gene.

V usage is TRBV10-3 and J usage is TRBJ1-5; 7 bases are a match to TRBD1. Germline assignment: CDR1 ENHRY and CDR2 SYGVKD. The CDR3 length is 13 residues. V shed 9 bases, J shed 6 bases, and the junction held 8 bases outside the gene matches. The CDR3 is CAIAQGMFQPQHF. The CDR3 region has the DNA TGTGCCATTGCACAGGGGATGTTTCAGCCCCAGCATTTT.

The chain has TRBV28 and TRBJ1-6; 10 bases map to TRBD1. This CDR3 is 15 amino acids long. CDR1 MDHEN and CDR2 SYDVKM come from the germline V gene. The trim removed 5 bases at V and 7 bases at J, leaving 5 bases unmatched. CDR3 protein: CASSTGQGVNSPLHF. The CDR3 bases are TGTGCCAGCAGTACCGGACAGGGGGTGAATTCACCCCTCCACTTT.

The chain recombines TRBV29-1 with TRBJ2-4; TRBD1 matches at 8 bases. The V segment lost 2 bases and the J segment 1 base; nucleotides outside the gene matches: 4. CDR3 length: 15 residues. Germline V gives CDR1 SQVTM, CDR2 ANQGSEA. The CDR3 bases are TGCAGCGTTGAACTTTGGGACAGGGCCAAAAACATTCAGTACTTC. Translating gives CSVELWDRAKNIQYF.

The chain is built from TRBV6-5 and TRBJ1-1; D remains ambiguous. The CDR3 runs 12 residues. Trimming stripped 4 bases from V and 5 bases from J, with 8 bases between. Germline lookup yields CDR1 MNHEY and CDR2 SVGAGI. CDR3 DNA sequence: TGTGCCAGCAGTTTCCTTAGAACTGAAGCTTTCTTT. It specifies CASSFLRTEAFF.

V and J are TRBV11-3 and TRBJ1-3; no firm D call. Germline assignment: CDR1 SGHNT and CDR2 YENEEA. Trimming left V 6 bases short and J 4 bases short, with 13 bases between. This CDR3 region has 14 residues. The CDR3 DNA sequence: TGTGCCAGCAGTTATCTACGGTCCGGAAACACCATATATTTT. It is translated as CASSYLRSGNTIYF.

V and J are TRBV19 and TRBJ1-3, with D perhaps matching TRBD1 (6 bases). The CDR3 consists of 15 residues. Looked up from germline, CDR1 is LNHDA and CDR2 is SQIVND (reference sequence). V was cut by 2 bases and J by 0 bases, with 8 bases left in between. CDR3 region: CASSILDSSGNTIYF. The CDR3 nucleotides read TGTGCCAGTAGTATATTGGACAGCTCTGGAAACACCATATATTTT.

The CDR3 loop is CASSQAGAEAFF. The CDR3 DNA reads as TGTGCCAGCAGCCAAGCCGGAGCTGAAGCTTTCTTT. The chain combines TRBV3-1 (or the pseudogene TRBV3-2) with TRBJ1-1; D gene unclear. The germline CDR1 and CDR2 sequences are LGHDT and YNNKEL (reference sequence). The CDR3 has 12 residues. The ends were cut back, 1 base at V and 6 bases at J, with 6 bases in the middle.

The J gene is TRBJ1-1, the V gene TRBV9, with D uncertain. This CDR3 has 13 residues. Looked up from germline, CDR1 is SGDLS and CDR2 is YYNGEE. Trimming took 3 bases from V and 5 from J, leaving 11 bases between them. The CDR3 nucleotides are TGTGCCAGCAGCGCCGTCTCCGTTACTGAAGCTTTCTTT. Its protein is CASSAVSVTEAFF.

CDR3 region: CASSDRGSYNEQFF. Here the CDR3 DNA reads TGTGCCAGCAGTGACAGGGGCTCCTACAATGAGCAGTTCTTC. The gene calls are TRBV6-1 and TRBJ2-1; D is perhaps TRBD1 (6 bases). Germline CDR1 is MNHNS and CDR2 is SASEGT. This CDR3 is built from 14 residues. The V end lost 3 bases, the J end lost 0 bases, and 6 bases lay between the germline ends.

This clone was counted once. This chain links TRBV7-8 with TRBJ2-2; TRBD1 is a possible D gene (6 bases). The CDR3 totals 14 residues. Trimming shortened V by 5 bases and J by 1 base, and 8 bases separated the two germline ends. Germline CDR1 reads SGHVS; CDR2 reads FQNEAQ. The chain's CDR3 is CASSLDRNTGELFF. The CDR3 region has the DNA TGTGCCAGCAGCCTGGACAGGAACACCGGGGAGCTGTTTTTT.

The chain has TRBV18 and TRBJ1-6, with 9 nucleotides matching TRBD1. Looked up from germline, CDR1 is KGHSH and CDR2 is LQKENI. This CDR3 spans 16 amino acids. V lost 0 bases, J lost 9 bases, and 6 bases stayed unmatched. This CDR3 is CASSPPGTGGTSPLHF. In DNA form, the CDR3 reads TGTGCCAGCTCACCACCGGGTACAGGGGGCACTTCACCCCTCCACTTT.

This chain links TRBV11-2 with TRBJ2-5; 8 bases match TRBD1. The V and J ends lost 2 bases and 7 bases, in that order; junction bases with no gene match: 6. The germline V gene encodes CDR1 SGHAT and CDR2 FQNNGV. CDR3 length equals 14 residues. The CDR3 spells CASSLTTGEVTQYF. In DNA form, the CDR3 reads TGTGCCAGCAGCTTAACGACAGGGGAGGTGACCCAGTACTTC.

The rearrangement joins TRBV30 to TRBJ1-5; D gene unclear. The CDR3 is made up of 15 amino acids. Germline V gene sequence: CDR1 GTSNPN, CDR2 SVGIG (reference sequence). V lost 1 base and J lost 4, with 14 bases in between. Here the CDR3 DNA reads TGTGCCTGGAGTGCGGGAGTTGTGAGGAATCAGCCCCAGCATTTT. The encoded protein is CAWSAGVVRNQPQHF. The full variable domain, its missing parts supplied by reference TRBV30 and TRBJ1-5, is SQTIHQWPATLVQPVGSPLSLECTVEGTSNPNLYWYRQAAGRGLQLLFYSVGIGQISSEVPQNLSASRPQDRQFILSSKKLLLSDSGFYLCAWSAGVVRNQPQHFGDGTRLSIL.

This chain connects TRBV7-3 to TRBJ2-5, with a tentative D call TRBD2 (6 bases). The germline CDR1 and CDR2 sequences are SGHTA and FQGTGA. V lost 5 bases to trimming and J lost 7 bases, with 14 bases between them. The CDR3 runs 13 residues. CDR3 coding DNA: TGTGCCAGCAGCCCATGGGCGGGATCGACCCAGTACTTC. As protein: CASSPWAGSTQYF.

For the CDR3, the DNA is TGTGCCAGCAGCCAAGCCCAGGGGGCTAGCGCTTTCTTT. It yields the protein CASSQAQGASAFF. The chain recombines TRBV3-1 (or the pseudogene TRBV3-2) with TRBJ1-1; 8 bases agree with TRBD1. CDR3 length equals 13 residues. J lost 11 bases, V lost 1 base, and 6 bases had no gene match. Looked up from germline, CDR1 is LGHDT and CDR2 is YNNKEL (reference sequence).

The chain combines TRBV10-3 with TRBJ2-5, with 9 bases identical to TRBD2. The V and J ends lost 7 bases and 3 bases, in that order; junction bases with no gene match: 6. The CDR3 contains 14 residues. Germline V lookup: CDR1 ENHRY, CDR2 SYGVKD. The CDR3 loop reads CAIKAGGHEETQYF. The DNA of the CDR3 is TGTGCCATCAAAGCGGGGGGCCATGAAGAGACCCAGTACTTC.

This chain uses TRBV7-9 with TRBJ2-5; possibly TRBD2 for D (6 bases). The ends were cut back, 5 bases at V and 1 base at J, with 11 bases in the middle. There are 14 residues in the CDR3. The germline V gene has CDR1 SEHNR and CDR2 FQNEAQ (reference sequence). CDR3 protein: CASSGTSFQETQYF. The CDR3, as DNA: TGTGCCAGCAGCGGGACTTCGTTCCAAGAGACCCAGTACTTC.

The V and J genes are TRBV20-1 and TRBJ1-1, with no clear D. V was pared by 3 bases and J by 5 bases, with 16 bases between. In germline, CDR1 is DFQATT, CDR2 SNEGSKA (reference sequence). The CDR3 extends over 14 amino acids. The DNA for the CDR3 is TGCAGTGCTAGTAACCCCAAGGGAGCGACTGAAGCTTTCTTT. Its translation is CSASNPKGATEAFF.

The chain recombines TRBV28 with TRBJ1-4; D call uncertain. Looked up from germline, CDR1 is MDHEN and CDR2 is SYDVKM. Trimming pared 3 bases from V and 0 bases from J, leaving 11 bases between. This CDR3 has 16 residues. The CDR3 reads CASSFFGSATNEKLFF. CDR3 sequence (DNA): TGTGCCAGCAGTTTTTTTGGGAGTGCAACTAATGAAAAACTGTTTTTT.

The chain links TRBV15 to TRBJ1-2, with TRBD1 identical over 8 bases. V was pared by 4 bases and J by 6 bases, with 10 bases of the junction left unmatched. CDR1 is LNHNV, CDR2 YYDKDF, per germline (reference sequence). CDR3 length equals 15 residues. The CDR3 region is CATSTTGQDLHGYTF. The CDR3 bases are TGTGCCACCAGCACAACGGGACAGGATCTCCATGGCTACACCTTC.

This clone was counted a few times. The J gene is TRBJ2-1, the V gene TRBV7-2, with D possibly matching TRBD1 (5 bases). Germline V gene data show CDR1 as SGHTA and CDR2 as FQGNSA. V lost 7 bases, J lost 12 bases, and 19 bases lay in between. This CDR3 comprises 13 residues. The CDR3: CASTPPTRASQFF. The CDR3 DNA is TGTGCCAGCACCCCCCCTACCAGGGCTTCGCAGTTCTTC.

The CDR3 protein is CATSGRGSGSRTFQETQYF. CDR3 DNA sequence: TGTGCCACCAGCGGCCGGGGTAGCGGGAGCCGAACCTTCCAAGAGACCCAGTACTTC. V is TRBV15 and J is TRBJ2-5; 9 bases fit TRBD2. The germline V gene has CDR1 LNHNV and CDR2 YYDKDF (reference sequence). With 5 bases clipped from V and 1 base from J, the junction kept 17 bases outside the gene matches. The CDR3 runs to 19 residues.